This entry lists 13 T cell receptor beta chains sequenced from one sample in a study of regulatory T cells in long-lasting Graves disease. Researchers made TCR beta libraries by using iRepertoire HTBI primers and running Arm-PCR on CDR3 regions. A single record per CDR3 protein comes from TCRdb applying MiXCR to the multiplex PCR reads. The sample yields about 500,000 distinct CDR3 sequences, around 13% seen once. Time point defined: newly diagnosed GD, antithyroid drugs for less than 3 months. With RNA extracted from PBMCs as input, the TCR library was made. In addition, the sample was reused for a study of T cells in Graves' hyperthyroidism and ophthalmopathy.

The specimen comprised peripheral blood mononuclear cells (PBMCs), sampled at new diagnosis, from a patient treated with antithyroid drugs. Receptors were obtained from a woman aged 25 to 39 with Graves disease.

This clonotype was recorded many times. This chain links TRBV6-5 with TRBJ1-4, with D possibly matching TRBD1 (5 bases). Trimming pared 4 bases from V and 0 bases from J, leaving 12 bases between. Germline V gene data show CDR1 as MNHEY and CDR2 as SVGAGI. The CDR3 extends over 16 amino acids. The CDR3 spells CASSLRQGATNEKLFF. CDR3 DNA: TGTGCCAGCAGTTTACGTCAGGGTGCAACTAATGAAAAACTGTTTTTT.

The chain is built from TRBV6-9 and TRBJ2-7; D possibly matches TRBD1 or TRBD2 (5 bases each). V was trimmed by 3 bases and J by 0 bases, leaving 15 bases between them. Germline CDR1 reads MNHGY; CDR2 reads SVAAGI. The CDR3 sequence is 16 residues long. CDR3 sequence reads: CASSYARDRPSYEQYF. CDR3 in DNA: TGTGCCAGCAGTTACGCCCGGGACCGGCCCTCCTACGAGCAGTACTTC.

In the case of this clonotype: This may be a read error, as it is one base from a much larger clone. V is TRBV20-1 and J is TRBJ2-3, with 14 bases identical to TRBD2. The CDR3 contains 17 residues. CDR1 is DFQATT and CDR2 is SNEGSKA in the germline V gene (reference sequence). The CDR3 spells CSARVGTSGRLSDAQYF. The DNA of the CDR3 is TGCAGTGCTAGAGTCGGGACTAGCGGGAGATTATCAGATGCGCAGTATTTT.

This clonotype was counted ten times or more. J is TRBJ2-1 and V is TRBV2, with D possibly matching TRBD2 (6 bases). The V and J ends lost 4 bases and 5 bases respectively, with 15 bases between them. Germline values: CDR1 SNHLY, CDR2 FYNNEI. This CDR3 contains 15 residues. The CDR3: CASSALRDSNNEQFF. CDR3 bases: TGTGCCAGCAGTGCGTTGCGGGACTCTAACAATGAGCAGTTCTTC.

The table lists this clonotype with many counts. The chain recombines TRBV19 with TRBJ1-1, with TRBD1 as a possible D gene (5 bases). In germline, CDR1 is LNHDA, CDR2 SQIVND (reference sequence). The ends were cut back, 4 bases at V and 1 base at J, with 16 bases in the middle. The CDR3 has 16 residues. The CDR3 loop is CASSTLQVTKNTEAFF. As DNA, the CDR3 is TGTGCCAGTAGTACCCTACAGGTTACCAAGAACACTGAAGCTTTCTTT. The whole variable domain, remainder taken from reference TRBV19 and TRBJ1-1, is DGGITQSPKYLFRKEGQNVTLSCEQNLNHDAMYWYRQDPGQGLRLIYYSQIVNDFQKGDIAEGYSVSREKKESFPLTVTSAQKNPTAFYLCASSTLQVTKNTEAFFGQGTRLTVV.

In its sample, this clonotype was seen many times. This rearrangement joins TRBV7-6 to TRBJ2-1; 8 bases are a match to TRBD1. The germline V gene encodes CDR1 SGHVS and CDR2 FNYEAQ. V lost 5 bases to trimming and J lost 3 bases; unmatched junction nucleotides: 9. The CDR3 totals 16 residues. In nucleotides, the CDR3 is TGTGCCAGCAGCCAAAACTCGGGACAGGACTACAATGAGCAGTTCTTC. This codes for CASSQNSGQDYNEQFF.

This clonotype was detected a few times. The chain couples TRBV19 to TRBJ2-2; D might be TRBD2 (6 bases). Trimming took off 1 base at V and 4 bases at J, with 10 bases between the two ends. Germline-derived CDR1 and CDR2 are LNHDA and SQIVND (reference sequence). This CDR3 spans 15 amino acids. This CDR3 reads CASSIGRGATGELFF. The CDR3 nucleotides are TGTGCCAGTAGTATAGGGAGGGGAGCCACCGGGGAGCTGTTTTTT.

This clonotype was found a few times. The chain employs TRBV6-2 or TRBV6-3 and TRBJ2-7, with TRBD1 identical over 9 bases. Trimming cost V 4 bases and J 5 bases; bases outside gene matches: 6. CDR1 and CDR2 (germline): MNHEY, SVGEGT. The CDR3 totals 14 residues. The CDR3 loop is CASSWTGDEDEQYF. CDR3 in DNA: TGTGCCAGCAGTTGGACAGGGGACGAGGACGAGCAGTACTTC.

V usage is TRBV5-1 and J usage is TRBJ2-1; D may correspond to TRBD1 or TRBD2 (5 bases each). V gave up 4 bases and J gave up 10 bases, with 21 bases separating them. This CDR3 contains 15 residues. The germline V gene encodes CDR1 SGHRS and CDR2 YFSETQ. CDR3 amino acids: CASSPMGDDWGEQFF. The CDR3, as DNA: TGCGCCAGCAGCCCCATGGGGGACGACTGGGGGGAGCAGTTCTTC. The complete variable domain, with remaining parts taken from reference TRBV5-1 and TRBJ2-1, reads KAGVTQTPRYLIKTRGQQVTLSCSPISGHRSVSWYQQTPGQGLQFLFEYFSETQRNKGNFPGRFSGRQFSNSRSEMNVSTLELGDSALYLCASSPMGDDWGEQFFGPGTRLTVL.

This clonotype showed up many times. J is TRBJ2-7 and V is TRBV15; D call uncertain. There are 13 residues in the CDR3. CDR1 LNHNV and CDR2 YYDKDF come from the germline V gene (reference sequence). The germline V and J ends were trimmed by 0 bases and 2 bases, with 5 bases remaining between them. CDR3 DNA: TGTGCCACCAGCAGAGAAGGCGCCTACGAGCAGTACTTC. Residues: CATSREGAYEQYF.

There are many counts of this clonotype. The chain links TRBV28 to TRBJ1-3; D is undetermined. The CDR3 consists of 13 residues. Deletions cut 1 base from V and 9 bases from J, with 10 bases between. Germline V lookup: CDR1 MDHEN, CDR2 SYDVKM. CDR3 protein: CASSLFSGSTIYF. The CDR3 nucleotides are TGTGCCAGCAGTTTATTCTCGGGCAGCACCATATATTTT.

This clonotype was counted ten times or more. The gene calls are TRBV7-9 and TRBJ1-4; D unresolved. The CDR3 extends over 11 amino acids. Trimming left V 5 bases short and J 5 bases short, with 3 bases between. CDR1 and CDR2 (germline): SEHNR, FQNEAQ (reference sequence). The CDR3 loop reads CASSRNEKLFF. The CDR3 DNA reads TGTGCCAGCAGCCGGAATGAAAAACTGTTTTTT.

Of note for this clonotype: This may stem from a read error, because a much larger clone lies one nucleotide away. The gene calls are TRBV2 and TRBJ2-1, with 7 bases identical to TRBD2. Germline-derived CDR1 and CDR2 are SNHLY and FYNNEI. CDR3 length equals 13 residues. Here the CDR3 reads CVISPGRLSEQFF. Written as DNA, the CDR3 is TGTGTCATTTCCCCCGGGAGGCTGAGTGAGCAGTTCTTC.